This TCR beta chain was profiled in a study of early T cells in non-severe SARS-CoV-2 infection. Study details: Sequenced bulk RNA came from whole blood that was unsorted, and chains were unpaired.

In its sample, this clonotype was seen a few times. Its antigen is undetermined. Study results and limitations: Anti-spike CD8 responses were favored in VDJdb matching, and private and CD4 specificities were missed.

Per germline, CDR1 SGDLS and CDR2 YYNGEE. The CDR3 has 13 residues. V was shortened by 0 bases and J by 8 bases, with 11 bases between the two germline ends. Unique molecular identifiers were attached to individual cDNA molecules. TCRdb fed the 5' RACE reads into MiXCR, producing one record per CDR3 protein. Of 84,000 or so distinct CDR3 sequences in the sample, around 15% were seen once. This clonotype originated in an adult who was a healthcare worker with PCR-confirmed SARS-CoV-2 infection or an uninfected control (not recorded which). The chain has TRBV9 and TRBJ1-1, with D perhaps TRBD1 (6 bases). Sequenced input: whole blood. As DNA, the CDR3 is TGTGCCAGCAGCGTAGAGTTAGGGGGGGAAGCTTTCTTT. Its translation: CASSVELGGEAFF.